The 14 T cell receptor beta chains given below trace back to one sample, sequenced in a study of T cell responses to AZD1222 COVID-19 vaccine. Assay used: immunoSEQ multiplex PCR; TCRdb lists only in-frame clones, some missing. The data contain 120,000 to 150,000 clones, around nine tenths of them seen just once; the ten biggest clones take up about 3%. This specimen consisted of peripheral blood, obtained on day 0 of MenACWY control vaccination. The receptors shown here come from an adult in good health.

The chain recombines TRBV14 with TRBJ1-1; D not resolved. V shed 2 bases and J shed 1 base, with 8 bases lying between them. CDR1 is SGHDN, CDR2 FVKESK, per germline. CDR3 length: 14 residues. CDR3 amino acids: CASSQLSGNTEAFF. In DNA, the CDR3 is TGTGCCAGCAGCCAATTGTCCGGGAACACTGAAGCTTTCTTT.

This clone has only one observation. The chain recombines TRBV19 with TRBJ2-1, with 8 bases that match TRBD2. With V trimmed by 6 bases and J by 1 base, 5 bases remained unmatched. This CDR3 region has 15 residues. Germline lookup yields CDR1 LNHDA and CDR2 SQIVND (reference sequence). The CDR3 sequence: CASRDSGASYNEQFF. DNA for the CDR3: TGTGCCAGTAGGGATAGCGGGGCTTCCTACAATGAGCAGTTCTTC.

The chain joins TRBV19 to TRBJ1-1, with D unclear. The V and J ends lost 6 bases and 7 bases respectively, with 18 bases between them. CDR1 is LNHDA and CDR2 is SQIVND in the germline V gene (reference sequence). CDR3 length equals 14 residues. CDR3 bases: TGTGCCAGTAGACACCTTGGCGGGGAGGGTGAAGCTTTCTTT. Translated, it gives CASRHLGGEGEAFF.

The J gene is TRBJ2-7, the V gene TRBV5-1; 10 nucleotides agree with TRBD2. Germline CDR1 and CDR2: SGHRS and YFSETQ. CDR3 size: 15 residues. V lost 2 bases, J lost 0 bases, and 2 bases stayed unmatched. CDR3 bases: TGCGCCAGCAGCTTTTCTAGCGGGGGCTCCTACGAGCAGTACTTC. It specifies CASSFSSGGSYEQYF.

This clone was counted a single time. The genes are TRBV6-1 and TRBJ1-5; D not certain. CDR3 size: 14 residues. The germline V gene has CDR1 MNHNS and CDR2 SASEGT. Trimming took off 1 base at V and 2 bases at J, with 6 bases between the two ends. For the CDR3, the DNA is TGTGCCAGCAGTGAAGAAAGGGGCAATCAGCCCCAGCATTTT. Translating gives CASSEERGNQPQHF.

On this clone itself: This CDR3 is also generated by other DNA sequences in the sample. CDR3 DNA sequence: TGTGCCAGCAGCACAGGGTATGACCAGCCCCAGCATTTT. This codes for CASSTGYDQPQHF. The chain has TRBV6-5 and TRBJ1-5; D possibly corresponds to TRBD1 (6 bases). The germline V gene has CDR1 MNHEY and CDR2 SVGAGI. CDR3 length: 13 amino acids. Trimming removed 6 bases at V and 7 bases at J, with 13 bases between.

In this sample, this clone turned up once. This chain joins TRBV6-6 and TRBJ1-3; D gene uncertain. The CDR3 consists of 16 residues. Germline assignment: CDR1 MNHNY and CDR2 SVGAGI (reference sequence). V gave up 4 bases and J gave up 1 base, with 14 bases separating them. The chain's CDR3 is CASSSPGLASGNTIYF. The CDR3 coding sequence is TGTGCCAGCAGTTCTCCGGGCCTGGCGTCTGGAAACACCATATATTTT.

This chain links TRBV7-2 with TRBJ2-7; 7 bases match TRBD2. CDR1 and CDR2 from the germline V gene are SGHTA and FQGNSA. The CDR3 totals 15 residues. With 2 bases clipped from V and 5 bases from J, the junction kept 9 bases outside the gene matches. The CDR3 bases are TGTGCCAGCAGCTTACCCGGACTAGGAAAGGACGAGCAGTACTTC. It encodes CASSLPGLGKDEQYF.

The chain recombines TRBV18 with TRBJ2-7; D uncertain. Trimming left V 5 bases short and J 5 bases short, with 7 bases between. Germline V CDR1 and CDR2: KGHSH, LQKENI. The CDR3 extends over 11 amino acids. CDR3 in DNA: TGTGCCAGCTCAGACGTCGACGAGCAGTACTTC. This sequence encodes CASSDVDEQYF.

This chain uses TRBV27 with TRBJ2-7; 8 bases are shared with TRBD1. This CDR3 has 14 amino acids. Germline CDR1 and CDR2: MNHEY and SMNVEV (reference sequence). Losses at the gene ends were 3 bases for V and 2 bases for J; bases not matched to a gene: 3. The CDR3 protein is CASSLVTGAYEQYF. CDR3 DNA: TGTGCCAGCAGTTTGGTGACAGGGGCCTACGAGCAGTACTTC.

This clone was detected once. The V gene is TRBV10-3, the J gene TRBJ1-5; no clear D gene. The CDR3 loop spans 13 amino acids. The V end lost 0 bases, the J end lost 6 bases, and 6 bases lay between the germline ends. Germline V gives CDR1 ENHRY, CDR2 SYGVKD. The CDR3 nucleotides are TGTGCCATCAGTGAGTCGATGCTTCAGCCCCAGCATTTT. Translated, it gives CAISESMLQPQHF.

The genes are TRBV7-8 and TRBJ1-2, with D possibly TRBD1 on 5 matching bases. Germline V gene data show CDR1 as SGHVS and CDR2 as FQNEAQ. The CDR3 length is 16 residues. The ends were cut back, 1 base at V and 2 bases at J, with 14 bases in the middle. The CDR3 loop reads CASSLGLGARNYGYTF. CDR3 nucleotides: TGTGCCAGCAGCTTAGGTCTTGGGGCTAGGAACTATGGCTACACCTTC.

This clone showed up just once. J is TRBJ1-2 and V is TRBV20-1; TRBD1 matches at 8 bases. This CDR3 contains 14 residues. Germline CDR1 is DFQATT and CDR2 is SNEGSKA (reference sequence). J gave up 4 bases and V 3 bases, and 7 bases lay outside the gene matches. CDR3 sequence: CSASGTGGFYGYTF. In DNA, the CDR3 is TGCAGTGCTAGTGGTACAGGGGGATTCTATGGCTACACCTTC.

This clone has only one observation. The V call is TRBV18, the J call TRBJ1-4; D gene uncertain. CDR1 and CDR2 from the germline V gene are KGHSH and LQKENI. CDR3 size: 15 residues. The V end lost 6 bases, the J end lost 7 bases, and 18 bases lay between the germline ends. The CDR3 loop reads CASSERSQTVEKLFF. The CDR3 DNA reads as TGTGCCAGCTCTGAAAGAAGTCAGACTGTTGAAAAACTGTTTTTT.